These T cell receptor beta chains were read from a single sample in a study of monozygotic twins with inflammatory bowel disease. Using the 5' RACE reads, TCRdb records one entry per CDR3 protein without DNA. The sample's table shows about 450,000 distinct CDR3 sequences. The sample taken for sequencing was blood. These receptors came from a human donor with ulcerative colitis or Crohn's disease, or a healthy co-twin of an affected twin (not recorded which). Each CDR3 is given with its conserved first and last residue.

j_call: TRBJ2-2; v_call: TRBV29-1; cdr3_length: 13; cdr3_aa: CSGYSSNTGELFF
j_call: TRBJ2-7; v_call: TRBV7-2; cdr3_length: 15; cdr3_aa: CASSARLAGTYEQYF
j_call: TRBJ1-2; v_call: TRBV3-1; cdr3_length: 15; cdr3_aa: CASSQDSQGRYGYTF
j_call: TRBJ2-4; v_call: TRBV24-1; cdr3_length: 16; cdr3_aa: CATSDSTSPFGNIQYF
j_call: TRBJ2-1; v_call: TRBV19; cdr3_length: 12; cdr3_aa: CASSVSLNEQFF
j_call: TRBJ1-3; v_call: TRBV12-3/TRBV12-4; cdr3_length: 14; cdr3_aa: CATREQGGGNTIYF
j_call: TRBJ2-5; v_call: TRBV5-1; cdr3_length: 13; cdr3_aa: CASSFVGAETQYF
j_call: TRBJ1-1; v_call: TRBV5-1; cdr3_length: 15; cdr3_aa: CASSSTGHLNTEAFF
j_call: TRBJ1-2; v_call: TRBV12-3/TRBV12-4; cdr3_length: 15; cdr3_aa: CASSLGTGTFGGYTF
j_call: TRBJ1-2; v_call: TRBV10-3; cdr3_length: 17; cdr3_aa: CAISDPTRDSNNYGYTF
j_call: TRBJ2-1; v_call: TRBV9; cdr3_length: 15; cdr3_aa: CASSVGLAEYNEQFF
j_call: TRBJ1-6; v_call: TRBV3-1; cdr3_length: 15; cdr3_aa: CASSQDIGSNSPLHF
j_call: TRBJ2-7; v_call: TRBV12-5; cdr3_length: 16; cdr3_aa: CASGLAQGAVGYEQYF
j_call: TRBJ2-1; v_call: TRBV29-1; cdr3_length: 18; cdr3_aa: CSAYFIGTSGGRGDEQFF
j_call: TRBJ2-2; v_call: TRBV5-1; cdr3_length: 17; cdr3_aa: CASSSMEQGADTGELFF
j_call: TRBJ2-3; v_call: TRBV25-1; cdr3_length: 13; cdr3_aa: CASSDPGTYTQYF
j_call: TRBJ2-7; v_call: TRBV12-5; cdr3_length: 13; cdr3_aa: CASGQGFAYEQYF
j_call: TRBJ2-1; v_call: TRBV12-5; cdr3_length: 15; cdr3_aa: CASALSAGRNSEQFF
j_call: TRBJ2-4; v_call: TRBV12-3/TRBV12-4; cdr3_length: 14; cdr3_aa: CASSPRLAKNIQYF
j_call: TRBJ2-7; v_call: TRBV29-1; cdr3_length: 11; cdr3_aa: CSVVQSYEQYF
j_call: TRBJ2-7; v_call: TRBV7-2; cdr3_length: 12; cdr3_aa: CASSSFSYEQYF
j_call: TRBJ1-5; v_call: TRBV19; cdr3_length: 14; cdr3_aa: CASSGTDSNQPQHF